The rows below give T cell receptor beta chains drawn from one sample of a study of blood T cells in healthy people across ages. MiXCR, run by TCRdb on the 5' RACE reads, gives a single entry per CDR3 protein. Among about 1,600,000 distinct CDR3 sequences listed, around 39% were seen once. Sequenced material: blood. These receptors all come from a woman younger than 35 in good health. Both conserved end residues are part of each CDR3. The D gene is left open where the match is weak. Where a row states a size, it is once, few, many or the class of an expanded clone; other rows omit it.

TRBJ2-7 | 14 | NA | NA | TRBV28 | CASASGSSFYEQYF | TGTGCCAGCGCGAGCGGGTCCTCGTTTTACGAGCAGTACTTC
TRBJ2-1 | 18 | NA | TRBD2 | TRBV27 | CASCRGTSPQSSYNEQFF | TGTGCCAGCTGTCGGGGGACTAGCCCTCAAAGCTCCTACAATGAGCAGTTCTTC
TRBJ2-3 | 17 | NA | NA | TRBV5-1 | CASSGADGEPSTDTQYF | TGCGCCAGCAGCGGGGCTGACGGGGAGCCTAGCACAGATACGCAGTATTTT
TRBJ2-1 | 15 | NA | TRBD2 | TRBV20-1 | CSARDSLAGYNEQFF | TGCAGTGCTAGAGATTCTCTAGCGGGGTACAATGAGCAGTTCTTC
TRBJ1-1 | 14 | NA | TRBD1 | TRBV5-1 | CASSEQGPGTEAFF | TGCGCCAGCAGCGAACAGGGGCCGGGCACTGAAGCTTTCTTT
TRBJ1-1 | 14 | NA | TRBD1 | TRBV12-3/TRBV12-4 | CASSLRGGYGEAFF | TGTGCCAGCAGTTTAAGAGGGGGCTATGGTGAAGCTTTCTTT
TRBJ2-4 | 17 | NA | TRBD1 | TRBV3-1 | CASSQTGQGLAKNIQYF | TGTGCCAGCAGCCAGACCGGACAGGGGCTAGCCAAAAACATTCAGTACTTC
TRBJ1-5 | 16 | NA | NA | TRBV15 | CATSDLGGPGRQPQHF | TGTGCCACCAGCGACCTGGGGGGGCCAGGCAGGCAGCCCCAGCATTTT
TRBJ2-1 | 14 | NA | TRBD2 | TRBV24-1 | CATSDAPTSAEQFF | TGTGCCACCAGTGATGCCCCGACTAGCGCTGAGCAGTTCTTC
TRBJ2-3 | 16 | few | NA | TRBV4-2 | CASSQEGGALTDTQYF | TGTGCCAGCAGCCAAGAAGGTGGAGCGCTAACAGATACGCAGTATTTT
TRBJ1-3 | 17 | NA | TRBD1 | TRBV10-3 | CAISAAPGTGSGNTIYF | TGTGCCATCAGTGCAGCACCCGGGACAGGATCCGGAAACACCATATATTTT
TRBJ1-6 | 17 | NA | TRBD1 | TRBV20-1 | CSARPPGGALYNSPLHF | TGCAGTGCTAGACCCCCAGGGGGGGCCCTCTATAATTCACCCCTCCACTTT
TRBJ2-7 | 16 | few | TRBD1 | TRBV4-1 | CASSQEARGITYEQYF | TGCGCCAGTAGCCAAGAGGCCAGGGGGATTACCTACGAGCAGTACTTC
TRBJ2-1 | 16 | NA | TRBD2 | TRBV6-6 | CASSYRTSGGLNEQFF | TGTGCCAGCAGTTATAGGACTAGCGGGGGGCTCAATGAGCAGTTCTTC
TRBJ2-1 | 13 | NA | NA | TRBV20-1 | CSARGVAVNEQFF | TGCAGTGCTAGAGGGGTGGCGGTCAATGAGCAGTTCTTC
TRBJ2-1 | 14 | NA | NA | TRBV18 | CASLPGQGLGEQFF | TGTGCCAGCCTACCGGGGCAGGGCCTCGGTGAGCAGTTCTTC
TRBJ2-3 | 13 | NA | TRBD2 | TRBV20-1 | CSAPGGATDTQYF | TGCAGTGCACCGGGGGGTGCAACAGATACGCAGTATTTT
TRBJ1-6 | 14 | NA | NA | TRBV2 | CASSEEDPRSPLHF | TGTGCCAGCAGTGAAGAGGACCCAAGGTCACCCCTCCACTTT
TRBJ2-1 | 12 | NA | NA | TRBV12-3/TRBV12-4 | CASRISGGSEFF | TGTGCCAGCAGAATTTCCGGGGGTTCGGAGTTCTTC
TRBJ2-1 | 13 | NA | NA | TRBV14 | CASSRAGYNEQFF | TGTGCCAGCAGCCGAGCGGGTTACAATGAGCAGTTCTTC
TRBJ2-1 | 15 | many | NA | TRBV3-1 | CASSQVVSSYNEQFF | TGTGCCAGCAGCCAAGTGGTCTCCTCCTACAATGAGCAGTTCTTC
TRBJ2-3 | 16 | NA | NA | TRBV9 | CASSVGSSRRTDTQYF | TGTGCCAGCAGCGTAGGGTCCAGCCGGCGCACAGATACGCAGTATTTT
TRBJ2-1 | 17 | few | NA | TRBV7-2 | CASSPRSAESSYNEQFF | TGTGCCAGCAGCCCCCGTTCCGCGGAGAGCTCCTACAATGAGCAGTTCTTC
TRBJ2-5 | 17 | few | TRBD2 | TRBV29-1 | CSVEDRRGLASQRFQYF | TGCAGCGTTGAAGATCGGCGGGGACTAGCCTCTCAAAGGTTCCAGTACTTC
TRBJ2-7 | 16 | few | TRBD1 | TRBV6-1 | CASRMEGQVSSYEQYF | TGTGCCAGCAGGATGGAGGGACAGGTCAGCTCCTACGAGCAGTACTTC
TRBJ1-5 | 15 | NA | NA | TRBV24-1 | CATSDPGRANQPQHF | TGTGCCACCAGTGATCCCGGGAGAGCCAATCAGCCCCAGCATTTT
TRBJ2-1 | 15 | NA | NA | TRBV24-1 | CATSDNGLGENEQFF | TGTGCCACCAGTGATAATGGACTGGGGGAAAATGAGCAGTTCTTC
TRBJ2-7 | 14 | NA | TRBD1 | TRBV5-1 | CASNPGTEAYEQYF | TGCGCCAGCAATCCTGGGACAGAGGCCTACGAGCAGTACTTC
TRBJ2-5 | 13 | few | NA | TRBV20-1 | CSARGVYQETQYF | TGCAGTGCTAGGGGGGTGTACCAAGAGACCCAGTACTTC
TRBJ2-7 | 13 | few | NA | TRBV20-1 | CSARDGSFYEQYF | TGCAGTGCTAGAGATGGCAGCTTCTACGAGCAGTACTTC
TRBJ2-1 | 16 | NA | NA | TRBV20-1 | CSARDPAGEGEGEQFF | TGCAGTGCTAGAGATCCCGCGGGAGAGGGGGAAGGTGAGCAGTTCTTC
TRBJ2-7 | 19 | NA | TRBD2 | TRBV2 | CASSEAYRLGTSGDNEQYF | TGTGCCAGCAGTGAAGCGTATCGACTTGGGACTAGCGGGGACAATGAGCAGTACTTC
TRBJ1-1 | 17 | NA | TRBD1 | TRBV28 | CASSLRGQGARDTEAFF | TGTGCCAGCAGCTTACGGGGACAGGGGGCTCGAGACACTGAAGCTTTCTTT